The 16 T cell receptor beta chains reported below all come from one sample, sequenced in a study of control samples from healthy donors and cancer patients (dated by TCRdb to between 2020 and 2021). Preparation of the library involved the immunoSEQ multiplex PCR assay. Imported from immuneACCESS, the table was reduced by TCRdb to in-frame sequences with V and J called. These copies leave out some clones; in studies compared against another copy, an unresolved V gene accounts for under half, and the cause of the remainder is not known. The table for this sample lists some 74,000 clones; 75% to 85% of them were counted only once. Of the sample, 15% to 17% falls within the top ten clones. Sequenced sample: blood. These receptors were taken from a man aged 60 to 69 in good health.

The chain recombines TRBV7-2 with TRBJ2-7; TRBD1 matches 8 bases. Germline trimming cut 2 bases from V and 1 base from J; bases unmatched to any gene: 4. The CDR3 consists of 15 residues. The V gene's germline CDR1 is SGHTA and CDR2 FQGNSA. The CDR3 spells CASSLSGQGSYEQYF. CDR3 nucleotide sequence: TGTGCCAGCAGCTTATCCGGACAGGGATCCTACGAGCAGTACTTC.

The gene calls are TRBV6-5 and TRBJ2-1; D might be TRBD2 (5 bases). The ends were cut back, 2 bases at V and 8 bases at J, with 10 bases in the middle. The CDR3 runs to 13 residues. Per the germline V gene, CDR1 is MNHEY and CDR2 is SVGAGI. CDR3 coding DNA: TGTGCCAGCAGTTACGCGGGCCTATATGAGCAGTTCTTC. It specifies CASSYAGLYEQFF.

The J gene is TRBJ2-1, the V gene TRBV7-9; 7 bases are a match to TRBD2. The ends lost 4 bases at V and 4 bases at J; junction bases unmatched: 7. The CDR3 has 15 residues. Germline V gene lookup returns CDR1 SEHNR and CDR2 FQNEAQ (reference sequence). Written as DNA, the CDR3 is TGTGCCAGCAGCTCAGGACTAGGCGGGTACAATGAGCAGTTCTTC. As protein: CASSSGLGGYNEQFF.

This clone has more than one count but fewer than ten. V and J are TRBV7-8 and TRBJ2-2; 9 bases agree with TRBD2. CDR1 is SGHVS, CDR2 FQNEAQ, per germline. The CDR3 sequence is 17 residues long. Trimming at V came to 6 bases and at J to 6 bases, leaving 14 bases not matched to a gene. The CDR3 reads CASRLTEAGGPAGELFF. Here the CDR3 DNA reads TGTGCCAGCAGATTAACCGAGGCGGGAGGGCCGGCCGGGGAGCTGTTTTTT.

This rearrangement joins TRBV18 to TRBJ2-2; 10 bases map to TRBD2. Per the germline V gene, CDR1 is KGHSH and CDR2 is LQKENI. J lost 0 bases, V lost 2 bases, and 3 bases had no gene match. There are 17 residues in the CDR3. This chain's CDR3 is CASSPTLAGSNTGELFF. The DNA of the CDR3 is TGTGCCAGCTCACCAACACTAGCGGGATCGAACACCGGGGAGCTGTTTTTT.

By frequency in the sample, this clone is medium-sized. The chain recombines TRBV13 with TRBJ1-1; D unresolved. The V and J ends lost 4 bases and 0 bases respectively, with 9 bases between them. Germline V lookup: CDR1 PRHDT, CDR2 FYEKMQ (reference sequence). This CDR3 has 14 amino acids. CDR3 coding DNA: TGTGCCAGCAGCTCCTTTCCGGTGAACACTGAAGCTTTCTTT. This sequence encodes CASSSFPVNTEAFF. Complete variable domain (other parts from reference TRBV13 and TRBJ1-1): AAGVIQSPRHLIKEKRETATLKCYPIPRHDTVYWYQQGPGQDPQFLISFYEKMQSDKGSIPDRFSAQQFSDYHSELNMSSLELGDSALYFCASSSFPVNTEAFFGQGTRLTVV.

The V gene is TRBV9, the J gene TRBJ2-1; TRBD2 might be the D (6 bases). Germline V CDR1 and CDR2: SGDLS, YYNGEE. The CDR3 loop spans 14 amino acids. V was clipped by 0 bases and J by 7 bases, with 11 bases between them. CDR3: CASSVAGENNEQFF. The CDR3 DNA is TGTGCCAGCAGCGTAGCGGGAGAAAATAATGAGCAGTTCTTC.

This chain connects TRBV19 to TRBJ1-3; D not resolved. V gave up 8 bases and J gave up 4 bases, with 15 bases separating them. The germline CDR1 and CDR2 sequences are LNHDA and SQIVND (reference sequence). This CDR3 has 14 residues. The CDR3 sequence is CASSGGNSGNTIYF. In nucleotides, the CDR3 is TGTGCCAGTTCCGGCGGGAACAGCGGAAACACCATATATTTT.

The chain joins TRBV3-1 (or the pseudogene TRBV3-2) to TRBJ2-3; no clear D gene. V lost 4 bases, J lost 5 bases, and 7 bases lay in between. This CDR3 has 12 amino acids. In germline, CDR1 is LGHDT, CDR2 YNNKEL (reference sequence). The CDR3 spells CASSPYKDTQYF. The CDR3 coding sequence is TGTGCCAGCAGCCCCTACAAAGATACGCAGTATTTT.

This sequence joins TRBV9 and TRBJ2-2; 7 positions agree with TRBD1. Per the germline V gene, CDR1 is SGDLS and CDR2 is YYNGEE. V shed 2 bases and J 5 bases; nucleotides not matched to a gene: 3. The length of the CDR3 is 14 residues. CDR3 sequence (DNA): TGTGCCAGCAGCGTGCCAGGGGGAACCGGGGAGCTGTTTTTT. This sequence encodes CASSVPGGTGELFF. The entire variable domain, with the rest obtained from reference TRBV9 and TRBJ2-2, is as follows: DSGVTQTPKHLITATGQRVTLRCSPRSGDLSVYWYQQSLDQGLQFLIQYYNGEERAKGNILERFSAQQFPDLHSELNLSSLELGDSALYFCASSVPGGTGELFFGEGSRLTVL.

V and J are TRBV10-3 and TRBJ1-2; TRBD1 aligns across 9 bases. Germline V gene lookup returns CDR1 ENHRY and CDR2 SYGVKD. V was pared by 6 bases and J by 6 bases, with 5 bases of the junction left unmatched. CDR3 length: 13 residues. The CDR3 protein is CAISWTGADGYTF. CDR3 nucleotides: TGTGCCATCAGCTGGACAGGGGCGGATGGCTACACCTTC.

The V call is TRBV4-1, the J call TRBJ1-2; the D gene is possibly TRBD1 (6 bases). V shed 4 bases and J shed 7 bases, with 19 bases lying between them. The CDR3 covers 15 residues. CDR1 and CDR2 (germline): MGHRA, YSYEKL. The CDR3 sequence is CASSPDQNRVSGYTF. CDR3 DNA sequence: TGCGCCAGCAGCCCAGACCAAAACAGGGTCTCTGGCTACACCTTC.

This clone was seen just once. For the CDR3, the DNA is TGTGCCAGCAGTGAAGGGGCAGGGGGATTACTGAACACTGAAGCTTTCTTT. This translates into CASSEGAGGLLNTEAFF. The chain joins TRBV6-1 to TRBJ1-1, with 7 bases that match TRBD1. J lost 0 bases, V lost 1 base, and 8 bases had no gene match. Looked up from germline, CDR1 is MNHNS and CDR2 is SASEGT. The CDR3 has 17 amino acids.

The chain combines TRBV5-4 with TRBJ2-1, with D perhaps TRBD1 or TRBD2 (5 bases each). The germline V gene encodes CDR1 SGHNT and CDR2 YYREEE (reference sequence). Trimming pared 2 bases from V and 9 bases from J, leaving 18 bases between. There are 15 residues in the CDR3. CDR3 region: CASSLKGKSAGEQFF. The CDR3 nucleotides are TGTGCCAGCAGCTTAAAGGGGAAGAGTGCGGGTGAGCAGTTCTTC.

The chain couples TRBV6-2 or TRBV6-3 to TRBJ1-5, with D maybe TRBD1 (6 bases). The CDR3 length is 14 residues. Germline loops: CDR1 MNHEY, CDR2 SVGEGT. V dropped 6 bases and J dropped 3 bases, with 12 bases sitting between them. As DNA, the CDR3 is TGTGCCAGCAGCCACTACAGGGACAATCAGCCCCAGCATTTT. This translates into CASSHYRDNQPQHF.

The chain links TRBV2 to TRBJ2-3, with a possible D match to TRBD2 (7 bases). Germline CDR1 is SNHLY and CDR2 is FYNNEI. V lost 7 bases and J 4 bases, leaving 24 bases between the germline ends. The CDR3 spans 17 residues. CDR3 sequence reads: CASNRGGRRERADTQYF. The CDR3 DNA reads as TGTGCCAGCAACAGAGGGGGGCGGCGGGAGAGGGCAGATACGCAGTATTTT.